This T cell receptor (beta chain) was profiled in a study of human T cells and chemical hapten exposure. Germline trimming cut 4 bases from V and 4 bases from J; bases unmatched to any gene: 3. This CDR3 contains 13 residues. This clonotype was found a few times. The time point here: patch test 2, 6 weeks after DPC sensitization. Documented treatment: therapeutic diphenylcyclopropenone sensitization with weekly scalp DPC. Blood was collected ahead of every patch test applied. During construction of the library, unique molecular identifiers were attached to individual cDNA molecules for quantitative, reproducible TCR counting. TCRdb re-analysed the RACE reads in MiXCR, keeping a single row per CDR3 protein. The table lists about 54,000 distinct CDR3 sequences, 9.9% of them singletons.

The material sequenced was whole blood, taken in connection with sensitization to the hapten diphenylcyclopropenone (DPC). The TCR sequence derives from a woman aged 50 to 65 with alopecia areata. Some clones in this sample may be carry-over from other donors' samples. The chain recombines TRBV12-3 or TRBV12-4 with TRBJ1-2; TRBD1 matches 7 bases. This CDR3 is CASSSDRSYGYTF. The DNA of the CDR3 is TGTGCCAGCAGTTCGGACAGGAGCTATGGCTACACCTTC.